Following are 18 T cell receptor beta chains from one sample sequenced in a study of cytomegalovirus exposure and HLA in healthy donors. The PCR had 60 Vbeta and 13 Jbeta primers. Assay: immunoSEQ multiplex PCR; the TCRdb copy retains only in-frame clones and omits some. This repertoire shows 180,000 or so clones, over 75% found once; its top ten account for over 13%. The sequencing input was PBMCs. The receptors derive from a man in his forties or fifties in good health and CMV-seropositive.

Here the CDR3 DNA reads TGTGCCAGCAGCCCAGCGGGACAGGGGGCCTATGGCTACACCTTC. Translated, it gives CASSPAGQGAYGYTF. The chain combines TRBV6-1 with TRBJ1-2; 12 bases are shared with TRBD1. CDR1 is MNHNS and CDR2 is SASEGT in the germline V gene. The CDR3 runs 15 residues. Losses at the gene ends were 6 bases for V and 4 bases for J; bases not matched to a gene: 6.

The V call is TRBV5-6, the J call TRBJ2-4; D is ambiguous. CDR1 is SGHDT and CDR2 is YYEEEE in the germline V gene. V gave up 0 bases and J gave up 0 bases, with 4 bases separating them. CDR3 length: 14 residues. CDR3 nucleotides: TGTGCCAGCAGCTTGGGGCAAGCCAAAAACATTCAGTACTTC. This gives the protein CASSLGQAKNIQYF.

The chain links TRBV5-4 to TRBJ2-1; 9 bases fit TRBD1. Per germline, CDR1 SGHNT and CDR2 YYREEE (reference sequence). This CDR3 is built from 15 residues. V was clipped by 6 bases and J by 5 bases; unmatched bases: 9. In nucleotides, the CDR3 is TGTGCCAGCAAACCGGGACAGGGACTCCACAATGAGCAGTTCTTC. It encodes CASKPGQGLHNEQFF. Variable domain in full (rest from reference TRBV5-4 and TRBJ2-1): ETGVTQSPTHLIKTRGQQVTLRCSSQSGHNTVSWYQQALGQGPQFIFQYYREEENGRGNFPPRFSGLQFPNYSSELNVNALELDDSALYLCASKPGQGLHNEQFFGPGTRLTVL.

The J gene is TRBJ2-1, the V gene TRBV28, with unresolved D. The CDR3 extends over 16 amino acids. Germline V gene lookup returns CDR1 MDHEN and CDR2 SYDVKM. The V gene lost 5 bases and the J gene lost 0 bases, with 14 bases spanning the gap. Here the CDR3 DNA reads TGTGCCAGCAGTCACGTACTCCTAACCTCCTACAATGAGCAGTTCTTC. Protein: CASSHVLLTSYNEQFF.

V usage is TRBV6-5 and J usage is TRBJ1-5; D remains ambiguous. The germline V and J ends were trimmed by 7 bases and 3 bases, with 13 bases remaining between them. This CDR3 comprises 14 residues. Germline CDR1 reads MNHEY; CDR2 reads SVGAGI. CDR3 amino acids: CASTQPGLNQPQHF. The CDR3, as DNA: TGTGCCAGCACTCAGCCCGGACTCAATCAGCCCCAGCATTTT.

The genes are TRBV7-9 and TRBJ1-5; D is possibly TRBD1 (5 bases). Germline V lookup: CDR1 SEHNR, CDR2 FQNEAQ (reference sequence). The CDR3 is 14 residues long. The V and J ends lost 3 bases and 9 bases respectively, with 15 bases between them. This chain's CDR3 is CASSLGGGSLPQHF. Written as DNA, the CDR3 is TGTGCCAGCAGCTTGGGGGGGGGAAGTTTGCCCCAGCATTTT. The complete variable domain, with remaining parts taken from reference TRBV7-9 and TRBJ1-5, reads DTGVSQNPRHKITKRGQNVTFRCDPISEHNRLYWYRQTLGQGPEFLTYFQNEAQLEKSRLLSDRFSAERPKGSFSTLEIQRTEQGDSAMYLCASSLGGGSLPQHFGDGTRLSIL.

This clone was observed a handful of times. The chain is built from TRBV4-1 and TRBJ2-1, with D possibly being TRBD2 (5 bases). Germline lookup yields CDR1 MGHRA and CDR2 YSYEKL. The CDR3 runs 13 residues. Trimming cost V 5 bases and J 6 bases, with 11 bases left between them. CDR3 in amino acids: CASSVDYPNEQFF. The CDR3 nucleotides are TGCGCCAGCAGCGTAGACTACCCCAATGAGCAGTTCTTC.

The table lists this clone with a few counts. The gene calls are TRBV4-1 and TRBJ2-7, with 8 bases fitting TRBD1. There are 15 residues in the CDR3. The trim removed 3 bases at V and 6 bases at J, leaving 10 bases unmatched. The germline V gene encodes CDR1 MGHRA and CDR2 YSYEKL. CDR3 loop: CASSHFIPTGGEQYF. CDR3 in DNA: TGCGCCAGCAGCCATTTCATCCCCACAGGGGGCGAGCAGTACTTC.

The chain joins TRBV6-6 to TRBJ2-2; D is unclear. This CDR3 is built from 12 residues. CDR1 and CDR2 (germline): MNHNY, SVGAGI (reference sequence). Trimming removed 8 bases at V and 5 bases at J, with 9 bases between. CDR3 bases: TGTGCCAGCCAGTTATTAACCGGGGAGCTGTTTTTT. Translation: CASQLLTGELFF.

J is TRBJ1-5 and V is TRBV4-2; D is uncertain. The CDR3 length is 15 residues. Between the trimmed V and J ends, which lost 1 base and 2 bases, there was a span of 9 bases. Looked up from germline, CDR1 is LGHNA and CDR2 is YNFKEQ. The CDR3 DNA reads TGTGCCAGCAGCCAAGCCGGGGATGGCAATCAGCCCCAGCATTTT. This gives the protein CASSQAGDGNQPQHF.

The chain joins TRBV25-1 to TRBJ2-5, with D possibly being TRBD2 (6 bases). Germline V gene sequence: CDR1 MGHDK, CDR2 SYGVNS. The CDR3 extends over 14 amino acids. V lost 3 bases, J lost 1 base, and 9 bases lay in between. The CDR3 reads CASSEGRGQETQYF. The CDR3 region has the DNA TGTGCCAGCAGTGAGGGGCGGGGCCAAGAGACCCAGTACTTC.

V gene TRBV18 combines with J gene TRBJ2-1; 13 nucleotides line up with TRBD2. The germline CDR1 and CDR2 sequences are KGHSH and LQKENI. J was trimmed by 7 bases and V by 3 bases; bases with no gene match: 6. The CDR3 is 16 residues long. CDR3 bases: TGTGCCAGCTCACCCGCCCCACTAGCGGGGGGGAATGAGCAGTTCTTC. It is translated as CASSPAPLAGGNEQFF.

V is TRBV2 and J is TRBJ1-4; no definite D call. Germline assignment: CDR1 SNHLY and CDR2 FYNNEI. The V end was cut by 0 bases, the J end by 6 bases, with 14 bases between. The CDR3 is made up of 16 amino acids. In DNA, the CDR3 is TGTGCCAGCAGTGAAGCACTTCCCGGGAGTGATGAAAAACTGTTTTTT. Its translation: CASSEALPGSDEKLFF.

The CDR3 protein is CASSLYSGGGYTF. DNA for the CDR3: TGTGCCAGCAGTTTATACTCGGGCGGGGGCTACACCTTC. The chain employs TRBV27 and TRBJ1-2, with D unresolved. Looked up from germline, CDR1 is MNHEY and CDR2 is SMNVEV (reference sequence). This CDR3 spans 13 amino acids. V gave up 1 base and J gave up 8 bases, with 11 bases separating them.

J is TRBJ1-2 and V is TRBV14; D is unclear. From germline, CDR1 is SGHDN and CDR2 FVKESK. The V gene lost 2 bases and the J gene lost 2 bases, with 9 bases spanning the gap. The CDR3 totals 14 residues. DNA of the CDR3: TGTGCCAGCAGCCAAAATAGGGAGAACTATGGCTACACCTTC. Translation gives CASSQNRENYGYTF. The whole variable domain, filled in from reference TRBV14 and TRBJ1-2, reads EAGVTQFPSHSVIEKGQTVTLRCDPISGHDNLYWYRRVMGKEIKFLLHFVKESKQDESGMPNNRFLAERTGGTYSTLKVQPAELEDSGVYFCASSQNRENYGYTFGSGTRLTVV.

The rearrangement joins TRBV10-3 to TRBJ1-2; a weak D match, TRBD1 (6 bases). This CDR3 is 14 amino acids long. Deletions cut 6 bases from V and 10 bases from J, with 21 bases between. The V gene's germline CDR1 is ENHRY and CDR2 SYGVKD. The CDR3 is CAIRDLGGTNLYTF. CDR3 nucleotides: TGTGCCATCAGGGACCTGGGAGGGACAAATCTCTACACCTTC.

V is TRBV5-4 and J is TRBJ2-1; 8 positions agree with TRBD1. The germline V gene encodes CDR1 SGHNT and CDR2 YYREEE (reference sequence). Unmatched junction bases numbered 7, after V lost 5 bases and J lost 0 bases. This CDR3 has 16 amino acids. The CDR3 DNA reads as TGTGCCAGCAGACTCTACGGGACAGGCTCCTACAATGAGCAGTTCTTC. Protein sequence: CASRLYGTGSYNEQFF. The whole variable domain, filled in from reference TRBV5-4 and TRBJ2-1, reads ETGVTQSPTHLIKTRGQQVTLRCSSQSGHNTVSWYQQALGQGPQFIFQYYREEENGRGNFPPRFSGLQFPNYSSELNVNALELDDSALYLCASRLYGTGSYNEQFFGPGTRLTVL.

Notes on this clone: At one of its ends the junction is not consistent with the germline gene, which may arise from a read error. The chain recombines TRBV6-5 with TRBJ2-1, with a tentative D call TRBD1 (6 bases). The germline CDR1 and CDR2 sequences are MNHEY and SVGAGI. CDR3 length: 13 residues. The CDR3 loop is CSSSSGVNNEQFF. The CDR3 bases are TGCAGCAGTTCGTCAGGGGTGAACAATGAGCAGTTCTTC.